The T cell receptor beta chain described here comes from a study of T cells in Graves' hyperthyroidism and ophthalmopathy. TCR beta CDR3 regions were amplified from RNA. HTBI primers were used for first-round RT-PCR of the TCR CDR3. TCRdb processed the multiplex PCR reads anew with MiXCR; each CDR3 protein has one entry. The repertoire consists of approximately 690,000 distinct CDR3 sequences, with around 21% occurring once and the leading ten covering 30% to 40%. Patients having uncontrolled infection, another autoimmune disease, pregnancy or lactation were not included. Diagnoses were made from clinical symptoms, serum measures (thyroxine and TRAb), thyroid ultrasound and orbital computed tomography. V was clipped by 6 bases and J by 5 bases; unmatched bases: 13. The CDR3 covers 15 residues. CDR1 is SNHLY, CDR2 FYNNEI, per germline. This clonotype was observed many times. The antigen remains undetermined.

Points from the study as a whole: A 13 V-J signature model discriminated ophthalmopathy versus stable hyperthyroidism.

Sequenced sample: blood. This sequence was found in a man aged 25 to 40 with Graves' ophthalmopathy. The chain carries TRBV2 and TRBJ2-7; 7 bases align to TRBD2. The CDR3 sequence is CASSANGRTINEQYF. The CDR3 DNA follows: TGTGCCAGCAGCGCCAACGGGAGGACGATCAACGAGCAGTACTTC.